This T cell receptor (beta chain) was documented in a study of blood T cell repertoires in COVID-19. Turning to the study itself: Acute-phase and convalescent COVID-19 samples originated in the United States, Italy and Spain.

Methods used by the authors: It was from reference gene primer amplification that nucleated cell counts were estimated. Repertoires were generated with immunoSEQ multiplex PCR, while TCRdb's copy carries only in-frame clones and drops some. Clonal size and the V and J genes are those of that table, whereas D and trimming came from the DNA. The sample has 250,000 to 300,000 clones; 88% are singletons. This clone occurred a few times. Followed over time, Seattle patients had been enrolled while infection was active. The clonotype originates from a woman in her 70s with COVID-19, enrolled during active disease. Source material: peripheral blood.

The CDR3 DNA sequence: TGTGCCAGCAGTTTATTTGGACGAGGGGGCACTGAAGCTTTCTTT. Residues: CASSLFGRGGTEAFF. V and J are TRBV27 and TRBJ1-1, with D possibly being TRBD1 (6 bases). Germline assignment: CDR1 MNHEY and CDR2 SMNVEV (reference sequence). Trimming stripped 1 base from V and 4 bases from J, with 13 bases between. The length of the CDR3 is 15 residues.